The T cell receptor beta chain described here comes from a study of T-cell memory formation after mild COVID-19. Findings and caveats of the study: Cross-reactive memory apparently joined, as some responding clones appeared in pre-infection memory.

TCRdb itself ran the 5' RACE reads through MiXCR, one entry per CDR3 protein. The sample includes roughly 560,000 distinct CDR3 sequences, roughly 22% of them seen just once. Regarding this clonotype: Its antigen is not known.

The sequence derives from an adult woman who had mild COVID-19 (a few samples of this study predate the infection). Cell type and time point are not known. Sequenced material: PBMCs or a T cell subset sorted from them (not recorded which).

CDR3 protein: CSARSLGGRAFNEQFF. In DNA, the CDR3 is TGCAGTGCTAGGTCTCTTGGCGGGAGAGCGTTCAATGAGCAGTTCTTC. The chain couples TRBV20-1 to TRBJ2-1, with 7 bases matching TRBD2. The junction had 14 bases not matched to a gene; V was cut back by 3 bases and J by 6 bases. CDR3 length: 16 amino acids. Germline CDR1 and CDR2: DFQATT and SNEGSKA (reference sequence).